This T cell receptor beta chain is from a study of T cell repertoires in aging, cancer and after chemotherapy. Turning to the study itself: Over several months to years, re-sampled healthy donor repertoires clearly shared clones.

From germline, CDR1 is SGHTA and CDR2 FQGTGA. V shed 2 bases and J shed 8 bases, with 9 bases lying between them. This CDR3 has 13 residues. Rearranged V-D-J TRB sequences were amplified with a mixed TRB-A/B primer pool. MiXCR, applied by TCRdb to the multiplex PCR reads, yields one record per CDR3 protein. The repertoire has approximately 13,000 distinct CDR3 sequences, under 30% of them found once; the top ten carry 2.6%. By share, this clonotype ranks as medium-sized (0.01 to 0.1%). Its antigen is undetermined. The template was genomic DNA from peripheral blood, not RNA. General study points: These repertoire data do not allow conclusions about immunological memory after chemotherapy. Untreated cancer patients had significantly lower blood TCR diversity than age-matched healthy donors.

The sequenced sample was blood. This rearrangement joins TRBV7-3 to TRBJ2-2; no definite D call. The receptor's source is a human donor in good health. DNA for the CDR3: TGTGCCAGCAGCTTAGTCGCGGCTGGGGAGCTGTTTTTT. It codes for CASSLVAAGELFF.